Below are 16 T cell receptor beta chains sequenced from a single sample in a study of shared clonotypes between healthy human individuals. TCRdb keeps only in-frame clones here, not all; method: immunoSEQ multiplex PCR. The sample lists 450,000 to 500,000 clones, approximately 82% occurring once. Sequenced sample: PBMCs. These receptors were collected from a woman in her thirties or forties in good health. Some clones in this sample may be carry-over from other donors' samples.

This chain connects TRBV19 to TRBJ1-5, with 7 bases lining up with TRBD1. The V gene end was trimmed by 7 bases and the J gene end by 0 bases; junction bases not matched to a gene: 9. Germline lookup yields CDR1 LNHDA and CDR2 SQIVND (reference sequence). The length of the CDR3 is 16 residues. This CDR3 reads CASNSGGPYSNQPQHF. For the CDR3, the DNA is TGTGCCAGTAATTCAGGGGGGCCTTATAGCAATCAGCCCCAGCATTTT.

The chain has TRBV5-1 and TRBJ2-1; 9 positions match TRBD1. The trim removed 4 bases at V and 6 bases at J, leaving 11 bases unmatched. CDR1 SGHRS and CDR2 YFSETQ come from the germline V gene. The CDR3 is 16 residues long. In DNA form, the CDR3 reads TGCGCCAGCAGCACCAGAACAGGGGGCCTGGTCAATGAGCAGTTCTTC. Translating gives CASSTRTGGLVNEQFF.

The CDR3 loop reads CATSRDFREKLFF. Here the CDR3 DNA reads TGTGCCACCAGCAGAGATTTTCGGGAAAAACTGTTTTTT. The rearrangement uses TRBV15 and TRBJ1-4; D is ambiguous. Trimming removed 0 bases from V and 8 bases from J, with 7 bases in between. The CDR3 consists of 13 residues. From germline, CDR1 is LNHNV and CDR2 YYDKDF (reference sequence).

The DNA of the CDR3 is TGTGCCAGCAACCGGGAACCTAGCAATCAGCCCCAGCATTTT. Translating gives CASNREPSNQPQHF. The chain combines TRBV6-1 with TRBJ1-5; D is uncertain. CDR1 is MNHNS, CDR2 SASEGT, per germline. V lost 7 bases to trimming and J lost 0 bases, with 10 bases between them. CDR3 length: 14 amino acids.

The rearrangement joins TRBV29-1 to TRBJ1-3; 10 positions match TRBD1. The CDR3 consists of 16 residues. The germline V gene encodes CDR1 SQVTM and CDR2 ANQGSEA. Germline trimming cut 4 bases from V and 0 bases from J; bases unmatched to any gene: 6. DNA of the CDR3: TGCAGCGTTGGAGCCGGGACAGGGGCCTCTGGAAACACCATATATTTT. Translation gives CSVGAGTGASGNTIYF.

The chain combines TRBV28 with TRBJ2-2; D is unresolved. V gave up 5 bases and J gave up 0 bases, with 4 bases separating them. The CDR3 totals 13 residues. Germline V gene data show CDR1 as MDHEN and CDR2 as SYDVKM. CDR3 DNA sequence: TGTGCCAGCAGTCCCTCGAACACCGGGGAGCTGTTTTTT. It codes for CASSPSNTGELFF.

The V and J genes are TRBV30 and TRBJ2-3; TRBD2 might be the D (6 bases). CDR3 size: 14 residues. Between the trimmed V and J ends, which lost 4 bases and 5 bases, there was a span of 16 bases. Germline assignment: CDR1 GTSNPN and CDR2 SVGIG (reference sequence). CDR3 in DNA: TGTGCCTGGAATAAGGGAACGGGAGAAGATACGCAGTATTTT. The encoded protein is CAWNKGTGEDTQYF.

This clone was counted between two and nine times. V gene TRBV7-2 combines with J gene TRBJ1-2; 10 bases map to TRBD1. J was trimmed by 4 bases and V by 5 bases; bases with no gene match: 7. Germline CDR1 SGHTA, CDR2 FQGNSA. The CDR3 totals 15 residues. The DNA of the CDR3 is TGTGCCAGCAGCCCTAGGGACAGGGGAGTCTATGGCTACACCTTC. This encodes CASSPRDRGVYGYTF.

In the case of this clone: At the DNA level, this CDR3 is encoded by other sequences in the same sample as well. V usage is TRBV14 and J usage is TRBJ2-3; D gene uncertain. The germline CDR1 and CDR2 sequences are SGHDN and FVKESK. This CDR3 region has 14 residues. Trimming shortened V by 4 bases and J by 0 bases, and 8 bases separated the two germline ends. CDR3 residues: CASSPPASTDTQYF. Written as DNA, the CDR3 is TGTGCCAGCAGCCCACCAGCTAGCACAGATACGCAGTATTTT. The full variable domain, with the rest looked up from reference TRBV14 and TRBJ2-3, is EAGVTQFPSHSVIEKGQTVTLRCDPISGHDNLYWYRRVMGKEIKFLLHFVKESKQDESGMPNNRFLAERTGGTYSTLKVQPAELEDSGVYFCASSPPASTDTQYFGPGTRLTVL.

The V call is TRBV5-4, the J call TRBJ1-4; the match to TRBD1 covers 12 bases. V shed 4 bases and J 0 bases; nucleotides not matched to a gene: 4. This CDR3 comprises 17 residues. In germline, CDR1 is SGHNT, CDR2 YYREEE (reference sequence). CDR3 residues: CASSQGQGAATNEKLFF. CDR3 in DNA: TGTGCCAGCAGCCAGGGACAGGGGGCGGCAACTAATGAAAAACTGTTTTTT. The entire variable domain, with the rest obtained from reference TRBV5-4 and TRBJ1-4, is as follows: ETGVTQSPTHLIKTRGQQVTLRCSSQSGHNTVSWYQQALGQGPQFIFQYYREEENGRGNFPPRFSGLQFPNYSSELNVNALELDDSALYLCASSQGQGAATNEKLFFGSGTQLSVL.

The genes are TRBV10-1 and TRBJ1-4; D is ambiguous. Germline loops: CDR1 WNHNN, CDR2 SYGVQD (reference sequence). There are 16 residues in the CDR3. Trimming removed 0 bases from V and 0 bases from J, with 8 bases in between. The CDR3, as DNA: TGCGCCAGCAGTGAGTCCGGGCAGACAACTAATGAAAAACTGTTTTTT. Its protein is CASSESGQTTNEKLFF.

At least ten counts were recorded for this clone. The chain combines TRBV2 with TRBJ1-1, with D perhaps TRBD1 (5 bases). CDR1 is SNHLY, CDR2 FYNNEI, per germline. V was cut by 7 bases and J by 0 bases, with 9 bases left in between. The CDR3 runs to 13 residues. The chain's CDR3 is CASTGVMNTEAFF. The CDR3 DNA sequence: TGTGCCAGCACGGGGGTAATGAACACTGAAGCTTTCTTT.

A note on this clone: This may arise from a read error, as a much more abundant clone is one base away. The chain employs TRBV28 and TRBJ2-6, with D perhaps TRBD2 (5 bases). From germline, CDR1 is MDHEN and CDR2 SYDVKM. CDR3 length: 16 residues. CDR3 nucleotide sequence: TGTGCCTGCAGTTTATTACGGGATACTGGGGCCAACGTCCTGACTTTC. Residues: CACSLLRDTGANVLTF.

This chain uses TRBV5-1 with TRBJ2-7, with TRBD1 matching over 8 bases. The V and J ends lost 5 bases and 4 bases, in that order; junction bases with no gene match: 8. CDR3 length: 14 amino acids. The germline V gene has CDR1 SGHRS and CDR2 YFSETQ. The CDR3 protein is CASRWGQDAYEQYF. The CDR3 nucleotides read TGCGCCAGCAGGTGGGGACAGGATGCGTACGAGCAGTACTTC.

The chain combines TRBV21-1 with TRBJ2-4; the table's D call of TRBD1 was not tested on the DNA. TRBV21-1 has pseudogene status. The CDR3 consists of 15 residues. CDR3 loop: CASSKEVGGKDIQYF. CDR3 sequence (DNA): TGTGCCAGCAGCAAAGAAGTTGGGGGCAAGGACATTCAGTACTTC.

This chain connects TRBV7-2 to TRBJ2-2, with TRBD1 matching over 7 bases. The CDR3 contains 14 residues. CDR1 SGHTA and CDR2 FQGNSA come from the germline V gene. J was trimmed by 1 base and V by 6 bases; bases with no gene match: 2. CDR3 region: CASSQGVNTGELFF. CDR3 DNA: TGTGCCAGCAGTCAGGGGGTGAACACCGGGGAGCTGTTTTTT.